This T cell receptor (beta chain) was retrieved from a study of T cells in Graves' hyperthyroidism and ophthalmopathy. Study-level information: At initial diagnosis, before any treatment had begun, peripheral blood was obtained. Study-wide points: In the blood, most expanded thyroid clonotypes above 0.001 appeared as well.

V was clipped by 6 bases and J by 0 bases, with 14 bases between them. Germline values: CDR1 KGHDR, CDR2 SFDVKD. This CDR3 has 15 residues. Amplification of TCR beta CDR3 regions was performed using RNA transcripts as template. Initially, a first-round RT-PCR of the TCR CDR3 employed the HTBI primer set. TCRdb redid the calling of the multiplex PCR reads with MiXCR, one entry per CDR3 protein. The table lists a few hundred thousand distinct CDR3 sequences, about 16% of them singletons. As to this clonotype: The target antigen is unknown.

Uncontrolled infection, other autoimmune disease, pregnancy or lactation excluded patients. The source is a woman in her fifties or sixties with Graves' ophthalmopathy. The chain employs TRBV24-1 and TRBJ2-7; D possibly corresponds to TRBD2 (5 bases). The sample taken for sequencing was blood. The CDR3 nucleotides read TGTGCCACCAGTTCTGCCCCAAGCGGCTCCTACGAGCAGTACTTC. Protein sequence: CATSSAPSGSYEQYF.